This T cell receptor beta chain was documented in a study of T cells after yellow fever vaccination. This clonotype was observed a few times. It was through 5'RACE template switching that TCR cDNA was made, with a universal primer site and UMIs added. MiXCR was run by TCRdb on the 5' RACE reads, yielding one entry per CDR3 protein. The data hold about 370,000 distinct CDR3 sequences, with roughly 11% observed a single time. V shed 3 bases and J shed 5 bases, with 9 bases lying between them. The CDR3 length is 13 residues. The germline V gene has CDR1 LGHNA and CDR2 YSLEER. V and J are TRBV4-3 and TRBJ2-3; no definite D call. The material was PBMCs, obtained on the day of the first yellow fever vaccination. This receptor was identified in a man aged 18 to 30 who received the YFV17D yellow fever vaccine. CDR3 loop: CASSHTYKDTQYF. The CDR3 DNA reads TGCGCCAGCAGCCATACTTATAAAGATACGCAGTATTTT.